The 30 T cell receptor beta chains below were found in one sample sequenced in a study of blood T cell repertoires in COVID-19. Sequenced by immunoSEQ multiplex PCR; TCRdb stores in-frame clones only, minus some. The sample yields roughly 200,000 clones, 94% seen once. Sequencing was done on a sample of peripheral blood. Receptors were obtained from a man younger than 45 with COVID-19, enrolled during active disease.

The chain is built from TRBV30 and TRBJ1-4; no firm D call. There are 14 residues in the CDR3. Trimming left V 3 bases short and J 2 bases short, with 10 bases between. Looked up from germline, CDR1 is GTSNPN and CDR2 is SVGIG (reference sequence). The CDR3 DNA follows: TGTGCCTGGAGACGTTCCAGGACTAATGAAAAACTGTTTTTT. As protein: CAWRRSRTNEKLFF.

The V and J genes are TRBV6-5 and TRBJ1-6; unclear D gene. This CDR3 has 15 amino acids. Per germline, CDR1 MNHEY and CDR2 SVGAGI. V gave up 2 bases and J gave up 14 bases, with 19 bases separating them. The CDR3 sequence: CASSYETAGRRALHF. The CDR3 region has the DNA TGTGCCAGCAGTTACGAAACGGCTGGTAGGAGGGCCCTCCACTTT.

This chain uses TRBV24-1 with TRBJ2-3; 9 nucleotides agree with TRBD2. With 10 bases clipped from V and 4 bases from J, the junction kept 20 bases outside the gene matches. In germline, CDR1 is KGHDR, CDR2 SFDVKD. The CDR3 sequence is 18 residues long. The CDR3 loop is CATGVAGEFQWGADTQYF. The CDR3 DNA sequence: TGTGCCACAGGAGTAGCGGGGGAGTTTCAATGGGGGGCAGATACGCAGTATTTT.

V usage is TRBV12-5 and J usage is TRBJ1-6; tentatively, D is TRBD1 (6 bases). This CDR3 has 14 amino acids. Trimming took off 7 bases at V and 10 bases at J, with 17 bases between the two ends. Germline V gene sequence: CDR1 LGHNT, CDR2 FRNRAP. CDR3 sequence (DNA): TGTGCTAGTGCCTCTACGGGGGGCGGCTCACCCCTCCACTTT. Amino acids: CASASTGGGSPLHF.

Comment on this clone: Distinct nucleotide sequences in the sample also encode this CDR3. The chain couples TRBV9 to TRBJ2-7; 7 nucleotides agree with TRBD1. The germline CDR1 and CDR2 sequences are SGDLS and YYNGEE. The CDR3 extends over 14 amino acids. V lost 0 bases, J lost 2 bases, and 2 bases stayed unmatched. CDR3 protein: CASSVGQGAYEQYF. Here the CDR3 DNA reads TGTGCCAGCAGCGTAGGGCAGGGGGCCTACGAGCAGTACTTC.

This clone was detected only once. The V call is TRBV19, the J call TRBJ2-1, with 12 positions matching TRBD1. The germline gives CDR1 LNHDA, CDR2 SQIVND (reference sequence). V lost 5 bases and J lost 7; bases outside the gene matches: 6. The CDR3 length is 15 residues. The CDR3 coding sequence is TGTGCCAGTAGTCTGGGACAGGGGGCTTGGAATGAGCAGTTCTTC. This gives the protein CASSLGQGAWNEQFF.

This chain connects TRBV15 to TRBJ2-1; TRBD1 matches 7 bases. Germline trimming cut 6 bases from V and 4 bases from J; bases unmatched to any gene: 9. Germline CDR1 LNHNV, CDR2 YYDKDF (reference sequence). This CDR3 region has 15 residues. For the CDR3, the DNA is TGTGCCACCAGTAGCAGGGACAGCAATTACAATGAGCAGTTCTTC. It encodes CATSSRDSNYNEQFF.

The chain links TRBV18 to TRBJ1-6; D ambiguous. Germline V gene lookup returns CDR1 KGHSH and CDR2 LQKENI. The CDR3 sequence is 13 residues long. Trimming left V 5 bases short and J 10 bases short, with 12 bases between. The DNA for the CDR3 is TGTGCCAGCTCAGACGAGGAACGGTCACCCCTCCACTTT. The encoded protein is CASSDEERSPLHF.

The chain links TRBV5-4 to TRBJ1-6; tentative D call: TRBD1 (5 bases). Germline CDR1 reads SGHNT; CDR2 reads YYREEE (reference sequence). V was pared by 3 bases and J by 7 bases, with 11 bases between. The CDR3 has 14 residues. CDR3 amino acids: CASSYTGENSPLHF. The CDR3 nucleotides are TGTGCCAGCAGCTATACAGGAGAAAATTCACCCCTCCACTTT.

The chain carries TRBV2 and TRBJ2-2, with no clear D. Between the trimmed V and J ends, which lost 7 bases and 6 bases, there was a span of 12 bases. The CDR3 spans 13 residues. Germline V gives CDR1 SNHLY, CDR2 FYNNEI. The CDR3 region has the DNA TGTGCCAGCAAGATCCTTCAGGCCGGGGAGCTGTTTTTT. This encodes CASKILQAGELFF.

This chain joins TRBV6-5 and TRBJ1-4; D gene unclear. The CDR3 totals 12 residues. Germline loops: CDR1 MNHEY, CDR2 SVGAGI. Trimming removed 4 bases at V and 10 bases at J, with 10 bases between. CDR3 residues: CASSSRGGKLFF. The CDR3 DNA is TGTGCCAGCAGTTCCCGAGGAGGAAAACTGTTTTTT.

This chain uses TRBV30 with TRBJ2-7, with a possible D match to TRBD2 (6 bases). The CDR3 is 12 amino acids. Germline assignment: CDR1 GTSNPN and CDR2 SVGIG (reference sequence). V was shortened by 2 bases and J by 6 bases, with 11 bases between the two germline ends. The CDR3 DNA reads as TGTGCCTGGAGTAGGCCGGAGGGCGAGCAGTACTTC. As protein: CAWSRPEGEQYF.

This sequence joins TRBV5-1 and TRBJ2-7; D call uncertain. Germline V lookup: CDR1 SGHRS, CDR2 YFSETQ. V was shortened by 0 bases and J by 6 bases, with 13 bases between the two germline ends. The CDR3 is 14 residues long. CDR3 amino acids: CASSLAATPIEQYF. The DNA for the CDR3 is TGCGCCAGCAGCTTGGCCGCGACTCCCATCGAGCAGTACTTC.

The table lists this clone with a few counts. The J gene is TRBJ2-7, the V gene TRBV7-9; TRBD2 matches 8 bases. V dropped 5 bases and J dropped 3; count of bases not matched to a gene: 6. This CDR3 comprises 14 residues. Per the germline V gene, CDR1 is SEHNR and CDR2 is FQNEAQ (reference sequence). The CDR3 nucleotides are TGTGCCAGCAGCCATAGGACTAGCATCTACGAGCAGTACTTC. It translates to CASSHRTSIYEQYF.

The genes are TRBV5-1 and TRBJ1-1; the match to TRBD1 covers 7 bases. Germline V gene sequence: CDR1 SGHRS, CDR2 YFSETQ. The CDR3 has 14 residues. V lost 4 bases, J lost 1 base, and 4 bases stayed unmatched. Here the CDR3 DNA reads TGCGCCAGCAGCCAGGGGGTGCGGAACACTGAAGCTTTCTTT. This sequence encodes CASSQGVRNTEAFF.

This clone showed up just a few times. The chain joins TRBV3-1 (or the pseudogene TRBV3-2) to TRBJ2-7; 8 nucleotides align to TRBD1. The germline gives CDR1 LGHDT, CDR2 YNNKEL (reference sequence). Unmatched junction bases numbered 12, after V lost 4 bases and J lost 4 bases. This CDR3 comprises 16 residues. The DNA for the CDR3 is TGTGCCAGCAGCCCAGATCCCTCGACAGGGGCGTACGAGCAGTACTTC. It encodes CASSPDPSTGAYEQYF.

V gene TRBV3-1 (or the pseudogene TRBV3-2) combines with J gene TRBJ1-2, with D perhaps matching TRBD1 (5 bases). V lost 0 bases and J 4 bases, leaving 9 bases between the germline ends. Looked up from germline, CDR1 is LGHDT and CDR2 is YNNKEL (reference sequence). The CDR3 contains 14 residues. CDR3: CASSQEGGLYGYTF. The CDR3 region has the DNA TGTGCCAGCAGCCAAGAGGGGGGACTCTATGGCTACACCTTC.

The J gene is TRBJ2-5, the V gene TRBV7-9; 7 nucleotides align to TRBD1. Losses at the gene ends were 5 bases for V and 4 bases for J; bases not matched to a gene: 13. Germline values: CDR1 SEHNR, CDR2 FQNEAQ (reference sequence). This CDR3 has 16 amino acids. The CDR3 DNA reads TGTGCCAGCAGCGGAGACCACAGGGGCATGGGAGAGACCCAGTACTTC. Translation gives CASSGDHRGMGETQYF.

The CDR3 protein is CASSQSTRTGDTIYF. DNA for the CDR3: TGTGCCAGCAGCCAGAGCACCAGGACAGGGGACACCATATATTTT. V and J are TRBV3-1 (or the pseudogene TRBV3-2) and TRBJ1-3, with 9 bases aligning to TRBD1. Looked up from germline, CDR1 is LGHDT and CDR2 is YNNKEL (reference sequence). CDR3 length equals 15 residues. V gave up 3 bases and J gave up 8 bases; unmatched junction bases: 8.

The V gene is TRBV11-3, the J gene TRBJ2-2; possible D gene TRBD2, 6 bases. With 1 base removed from V and 6 bases from J, the gap between germline ends came to 6 bases. From germline, CDR1 is SGHNT and CDR2 YENEEA. The CDR3 is made up of 13 amino acids. The CDR3 nucleotides are TGTGCCAGCAGCTTAGGGGGGGCCGGGGAGCTGTTTTTT. It translates to CASSLGGAGELFF.

The chain links TRBV9 to TRBJ1-3; D is perhaps TRBD1 (6 bases). The CDR3 runs to 19 residues. With 0 bases removed from V and 7 bases from J, the gap between germline ends came to 26 bases. Germline V lookup: CDR1 SGDLS, CDR2 YYNGEE. CDR3 in amino acids: CASSVDPIGGGPKGNTIYF. As DNA, the CDR3 is TGTGCCAGCAGCGTAGACCCGATCGGGGGGGGGCCGAAAGGCAACACCATATATTTT.

V gene TRBV11-2 combines with J gene TRBJ2-7; TRBD2 agrees at 11 bases. The ends lost 2 bases at V and 1 base at J; junction bases unmatched: 7. Per germline, CDR1 SGHAT and CDR2 FQNNGV. The CDR3 runs 17 residues. Here the CDR3 DNA reads TGTGCCAGCAGCTTAAGTAGCGGGGGGGCGGCGTCCTACGAGCAGTACTTC. The encoded protein is CASSLSSGGAASYEQYF.

The genes are TRBV3-1 (or the pseudogene TRBV3-2) and TRBJ2-7; unclear D gene. Germline values: CDR1 LGHDT, CDR2 YNNKEL (reference sequence). V was trimmed by 4 bases and J by 0 bases, leaving 10 bases between them. This CDR3 comprises 14 residues. The CDR3 DNA sequence: TGTGCCAGCAGCCCACCGGGTTCCTCCTACGAGCAGTACTTC. Amino acids: CASSPPGSSYEQYF.

The rearrangement links TRBV2 to TRBJ1-1, with D possibly matching TRBD1 (6 bases). The V end lost 7 bases, the J end lost 2 bases, and 14 bases lay between the germline ends. The CDR3 spans 14 residues. Germline lookup yields CDR1 SNHLY and CDR2 FYNNEI. The CDR3 loop reads CASTSRGLNTEAFF. CDR3 bases: TGTGCCAGCACATCCAGGGGACTAAACACTGAAGCTTTCTTT. Full variable domain (missing parts from reference TRBV2 and TRBJ1-1): EPEVTQTPSHQVTQMGQEVILRCVPISNHLYFYWYRQILGQKVEFLVSFYNNEISEKSEIFDDQFSVERPDGSNFTLKIRSTKLEDSAMYFCASTSRGLNTEAFFGQGTRLTVV.

The rearrangement links TRBV19 to TRBJ1-1; 9 bases map to TRBD1. The CDR3 consists of 18 residues. In germline, CDR1 is LNHDA, CDR2 SQIVND (reference sequence). V trimming: 7 bases; J trimming: 2 bases; junction bases outside the gene matches: 17. CDR3 amino acids: CASTYLTGTGRGNTEAFF. Written as DNA, the CDR3 is TGTGCCAGTACCTATTTGACCGGGACAGGGCGGGGAAACACTGAAGCTTTCTTT.

The rearrangement links TRBV29-1 to TRBJ1-1, with 11 bases fitting TRBD1. V dropped 7 bases and J dropped 2; count of bases not matched to a gene: 6. This CDR3 is built from 14 residues. Germline CDR1 is SQVTM and CDR2 is ANQGSEA. The CDR3 sequence: CSAGTGGRNTEAFF. The DNA of the CDR3 is TGCAGCGCTGGGACAGGGGGAAGAAACACTGAAGCTTTCTTT.

The chain joins TRBV3-1 (or the pseudogene TRBV3-2) to TRBJ2-5; D uncertain. With 0 bases removed from V and 0 bases from J, the gap between germline ends came to 5 bases. The CDR3 loop spans 14 amino acids. Germline V lookup: CDR1 LGHDT, CDR2 YNNKEL (reference sequence). CDR3 nucleotides: TGTGCCAGCAGCCAAGAACAGTACCAAGAGACCCAGTACTTC. Protein sequence: CASSQEQYQETQYF.

The chain links TRBV5-1 to TRBJ2-5; 11 nucleotides match TRBD2. CDR1 and CDR2 (germline): SGHRS, YFSETQ. CDR3 length: 15 amino acids. V shed 2 bases and J 1 base; nucleotides not matched to a gene: 1. CDR3 amino acids: CASSFSGGAQETQYF. The DNA of the CDR3 is TGCGCCAGCAGCTTTAGCGGGGGGGCCCAAGAGACCCAGTACTTC.

V and J are TRBV6-6 and TRBJ1-2; TRBD1 might be the D (5 bases). This CDR3 is built from 13 residues. V lost 4 bases, J lost 6 bases, and 12 bases lay in between. CDR1 is MNHNY, CDR2 SVGAGI, per germline (reference sequence). CDR3 in DNA: TGTGCCAGCAGTTCGGACATTTCCCATGGCTACACCTTC. Translation gives CASSSDISHGYTF.

This chain links TRBV6-1 with TRBJ1-3; D is ambiguous. The CDR3 extends over 14 amino acids. Germline V gene sequence: CDR1 MNHNS, CDR2 SASEGT. The V and J ends lost 3 bases and 1 base respectively, with 7 bases between them. CDR3 coding DNA: TGTGCCAGCAGTGACAGGTCGTCTGGAAACACCATATATTTT. Protein: CASSDRSSGNTIYF.